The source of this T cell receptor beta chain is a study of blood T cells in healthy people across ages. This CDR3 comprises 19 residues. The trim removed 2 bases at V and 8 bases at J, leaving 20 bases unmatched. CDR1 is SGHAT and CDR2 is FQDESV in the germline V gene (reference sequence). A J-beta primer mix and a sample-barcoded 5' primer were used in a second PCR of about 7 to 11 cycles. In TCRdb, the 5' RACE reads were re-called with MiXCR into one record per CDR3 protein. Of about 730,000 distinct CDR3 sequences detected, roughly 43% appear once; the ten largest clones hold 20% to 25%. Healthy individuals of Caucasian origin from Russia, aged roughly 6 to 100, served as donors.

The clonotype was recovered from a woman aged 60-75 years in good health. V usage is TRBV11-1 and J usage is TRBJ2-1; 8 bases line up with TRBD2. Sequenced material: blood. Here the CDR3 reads CASSLTGLGTPRRMDEQFF. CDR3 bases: TGTGCCAGCAGCTTAACGGGACTAGGGACTCCAAGGCGGATGGATGAGCAGTTCTTC. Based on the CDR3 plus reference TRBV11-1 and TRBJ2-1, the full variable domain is EAEVAQSPRYKITEKSQAVAFWCDPISGHATLYWYRQILGQGPELLVQFQDESVVDDSQLPKDRFSAERLKGVDSTLKIQPAELGDSAMYLCASSLTGLGTPRRMDEQFFGPGTRLTVL.